Given below is one TCR beta chain in context. Its cognate antigen is unknown. The sample comes from a study of OX40 agonist ivuxolimab in advanced cancers. Overall study findings and caveats: Partial responders at 0.1-3.0 mg/kg had among the lowest clonal expansion.

V was shortened by 5 bases and J by 8 bases, with 15 bases between the two germline ends. The germline V gene has CDR1 MGHRA and CDR2 YSYEKL. There are 13 residues in the CDR3. Repertoires were generated with immunoSEQ multiplex PCR, while TCRdb's copy carries only in-frame clones and drops some. The data contain tens of thousands of clones, just over 85% of them singletons. The sequencing used CD4+ or CD8+ T cells sorted from blood, collected in a trial of the OX40 agonist ivuxolimab. The TCR comes from an adult with an advanced solid tumor such as melanoma, head and neck, liver or kidney cancer. The rearrangement joins TRBV4-1 to TRBJ1-2, with D uncertain. CDR3: CASSVRGMGGYTF. In nucleotides, the CDR3 is TGCGCCAGCAGCGTTCGGGGAATGGGCGGCTACACCTTC.